The clone carrying this TCR beta chain was counted at least ten times. Its antigen is still unknown. PBMCs were obtained from roughly 10 ml of fresh peripheral blood. The sample belongs to a study of Graves' ophthalmopathy and Graves' hyperthyroidism. General study findings and limits: Researchers report that a 13-signature model separated ophthalmopathy from stable hyperthyroidism, posting around 90% sensitivity and 75% to 84% specificity. In predicting ophthalmopathy progression, the model reached roughly 71% sensitivity and 72.22% specificity. Blood was where most expanded thyroid clonotypes above 0.001 frequency also turned up.

Scientists amplified the TCR beta CDR3 regions from RNA transcripts. Second-round multiplex PCR followed a first-round RT-PCR using HTBI primers. Each CDR3 protein is one row after TCRdb ran MiXCR on the multiplex PCR reads. The table has hundreds of thousands of distinct CDR3 sequences, over 40% seen once. The CDR3 consists of 15 residues. CDR1 and CDR2 (germline): DFQATT, SNEGSKA (reference sequence). Trimming took 0 bases from V and 2 from J, leaving 13 bases between them. The chain carries TRBV20-1 and TRBJ1-2, with D unresolved. The sequenced material came from peripheral blood. The clonotype was recovered from an adult man with Graves' ophthalmopathy. The DNA for the CDR3 is TGCAGTGCTAGAGATGACTCGGGGAAGAACTATGGCTACACCTTC. Translation gives CSARDDSGKNYGYTF.